The 14 T cell receptor beta chains presented below share a single source sample, sequenced in a study of cytomegalovirus exposure and HLA in healthy donors. Primers included in the PCR were 60 Vbeta and 13 Jbeta primers. Here immunoSEQ multiplex PCR was the method, and the copy in TCRdb shows in-frame clones only, minus some. Among about 94,000 clones listed, 81% were seen once. Sequencing used PBMCs. All receptors derive from a human donor in good health.

The chain couples TRBV5-4 to TRBJ2-5; TRBD2 matches 8 bases. V shed 9 bases and J 4 bases; nucleotides not matched to a gene: 8. CDR1 and CDR2 (germline): SGHNT, YYREEE (reference sequence). CDR3 length equals 13 residues. The CDR3 protein is CATGVAGRETQYF. The CDR3 region has the DNA TGTGCCACAGGGGTAGCGGGGCGAGAGACCCAGTACTTC.

Only a few counts were recorded for this clone. V is TRBV27 and J is TRBJ1-5; possibly TRBD1 for D (6 bases). V was trimmed by 2 bases and J by 3 bases, leaving 8 bases between them. Germline CDR1 MNHEY, CDR2 SMNVEV (reference sequence). The length of the CDR3 is 14 residues. Written as DNA, the CDR3 is TGTGCCAGCAGTTTAAGGGACACCAATCAGCCCCAGCATTTT. It translates to CASSLRDTNQPQHF.

This clone was recorded only once. The V and J genes are TRBV30 and TRBJ1-1; TRBD1 might be the D (6 bases). V was shortened by 3 bases and J by 4 bases, with 6 bases between the two germline ends. Germline V gives CDR1 GTSNPN, CDR2 SVGIG (reference sequence). The CDR3 extends over 11 amino acids. The DNA for the CDR3 is TGTGCCTGGAGCAGGGGCACTGAAGCTTTCTTT. Translated, it gives CAWSRGTEAFF.

The sample holds a few counts of this clone. This chain joins TRBV5-1 and TRBJ2-1; 9 nucleotides align to TRBD1. The germline CDR1 and CDR2 sequences are SGHRS and YFSETQ. The CDR3 is 14 residues long. The junction had 7 bases not matched to a gene; V was cut back by 4 bases and J by 8 bases. The CDR3 nucleotides are TGCGCCAGCAGCCCGGGACAGGGTCGGTATGAGCAGTTCTTC. Protein product: CASSPGQGRYEQFF.

The chain uses TRBV18 and TRBJ2-5, with 10 bases matching TRBD2. Trimming took 1 base from V and 4 from J; bases not matched to a gene: 30. The CDR3 length is 24 residues. Germline values: CDR1 KGHSH, CDR2 LQKENI. CDR3 nucleotides: TGTGCCAGCTCACCACGCCCGACTAGCGGGCCCGGGCCCCGCTTAGGAGGGCACAGAGAGACCCAGTACTTC. Its protein is CASSPRPTSGPGPRLGGHRETQYF. Using reference TRBV18 and TRBJ2-5 for the parts outside the CDR3, the full variable domain is NAGVMQNPRHLVRRRGQEARLRCSPMKGHSHVYWYRQLPEEGLKFMVYLQKENIIDESGMPKERFSAEFPKEGPSILRIQQVVRGDSAAYFCASSPRPTSGPGPRLGGHRETQYFGPGTRLLVL.

The CDR3 bases are TGTGCCAGCAGCTTTCTAGCGGGGGGGCAAGATACGCAGTATTTT. It specifies CASSFLAGGQDTQYF. The chain has TRBV11-3 and TRBJ2-3, with 12 bases fitting TRBD2. Germline V CDR1 and CDR2: SGHNT, YENEEA. The ends lost 3 bases at V and 5 bases at J; junction bases unmatched: 3. CDR3 length equals 15 residues.

The rearrangement links TRBV15 to TRBJ1-4; D remains ambiguous. The length of the CDR3 is 13 residues. Germline CDR1 and CDR2: LNHNV and YYDKDF (reference sequence). Between the trimmed V and J ends, which lost 2 bases and 6 bases, there was a span of 7 bases. The CDR3 bases are TGTGCCACCAGCAGATCCCGAGATGAAAAACTGTTTTTT. This encodes CATSRSRDEKLFF.

This clone appeared a few times. The chain carries TRBV4-3 and TRBJ2-7; 7 positions match TRBD2. Germline values: CDR1 LGHNA, CDR2 YSLEER. Trimming cost V 4 bases and J 4 bases; bases outside gene matches: 7. CDR3 length: 14 residues. The CDR3 region has the DNA TGCGCCAGCAGCCCAACTAGCGCGGGGTACGAGCAGTACTTC. As protein: CASSPTSAGYEQYF.

This clone was found a few times. This chain joins TRBV5-6 and TRBJ1-1; no definite D call. The V gene lost 0 bases and the J gene lost 1 base, with 10 bases spanning the gap. The CDR3 is made up of 15 amino acids. Germline lookup yields CDR1 SGHDT and CDR2 YYEEEE. This CDR3 reads CASSLVYRGNTEAFF. The CDR3 DNA reads TGTGCCAGCAGCTTGGTATATCGGGGGAACACTGAAGCTTTCTTT. Full variable domain (rest looked up from reference TRBV5-6 and TRBJ1-1): DAGVTQSPTHLIKTRGQQVTLRCSPKSGHDTVSWYQQALGQGPQFIFQYYEEEERQRGNFPDRFSGHQFPNYSSELNVNALLLGDSALYLCASSLVYRGNTEAFFGQGTRLTVV.

This clone was seen a single time. The chain combines TRBV7-2 with TRBJ2-7; TRBD1 might be the D (6 bases). V was shortened by 6 bases and J by 1 base, with 10 bases between the two germline ends. Germline assignment: CDR1 SGHTA and CDR2 FQGNSA. This CDR3 is built from 13 residues. The CDR3: CASSQGHSYEQYF. CDR3 in DNA: TGTGCCAGCAGTCAGGGACATTCCTACGAGCAGTACTTC.

V usage is TRBV27 and J usage is TRBJ1-5; D possibly corresponds to TRBD1 (5 bases). Germline CDR1 and CDR2: MNHEY and SMNVEV (reference sequence). The CDR3 sequence is 15 residues long. V shed 4 bases and J shed 4 bases, with 14 bases lying between them. CDR3 bases: TGTGCCAGCAGTTCCCCCGGGACTGCGAATCAGCCCCAGCATTTT. Encoded protein: CASSSPGTANQPQHF.

The chain employs TRBV10-1 and TRBJ2-3; no definite D call. Germline V gene data show CDR1 as WNHNN and CDR2 as SYGVQD (reference sequence). There are 16 residues in the CDR3. Between the trimmed V and J ends, which lost 6 bases and 3 bases, there was a span of 19 bases. DNA for the CDR3: TGCGCCAGCAGCCTCATAGAGACTCCGAATACAGATACGCAGTATTTT. Its translation is CASSLIETPNTDTQYF.

This chain joins TRBV11-2 and TRBJ2-6; D remains ambiguous. The length of the CDR3 is 15 residues. Looked up from germline, CDR1 is SGHAT and CDR2 is FQNNGV. Trimming left V 5 bases short and J 0 bases short, with 8 bases between. CDR3 residues: CASSARSSGANVLTF. The CDR3 DNA follows: TGTGCCAGCAGCGCCCGGAGCTCTGGGGCCAACGTCCTGACTTTC.

The chain recombines TRBV9 with TRBJ2-7; TRBD2 aligns across 13 bases. Germline trimming cut 4 bases from V and 0 bases from J; bases unmatched to any gene: 4. CDR3 length: 16 residues. Germline CDR1 reads SGDLS; CDR2 reads YYNGEE. CDR3 coding DNA: TGTGCCAGCAGCTACGGACTAGCGGGAGCCTCCTACGAGCAGTACTTC. Translated: CASSYGLAGASYEQYF.